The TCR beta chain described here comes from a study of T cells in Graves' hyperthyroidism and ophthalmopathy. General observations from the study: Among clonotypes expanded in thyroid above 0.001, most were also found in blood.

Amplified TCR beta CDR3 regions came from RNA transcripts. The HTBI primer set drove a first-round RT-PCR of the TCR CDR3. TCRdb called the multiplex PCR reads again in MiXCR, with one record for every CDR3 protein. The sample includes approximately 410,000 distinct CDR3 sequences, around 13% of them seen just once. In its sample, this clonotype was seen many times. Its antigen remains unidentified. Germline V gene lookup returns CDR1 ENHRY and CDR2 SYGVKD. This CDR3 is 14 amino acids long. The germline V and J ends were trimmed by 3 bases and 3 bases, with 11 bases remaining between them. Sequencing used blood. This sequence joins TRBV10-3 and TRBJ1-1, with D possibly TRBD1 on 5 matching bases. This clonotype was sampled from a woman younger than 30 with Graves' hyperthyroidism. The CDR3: CAISDSGKYTEAFF. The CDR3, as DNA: TGTGCCATCAGTGATTCAGGGAAGTACACTGAAGCTTTCTTT.